The present TCR beta chain was sequenced within a study of regulatory T cells in long-lasting Graves disease. Broader study findings: Small numbers of samples may have cut accuracy.

As to time point: newly diagnosed GD, antithyroid drugs for less than 3 months. PBMC RNA served as the TCR library source. This clonotype has ten or more counts. Its antigen is still unknown. Arm-PCR of CDR3 regions with iRepertoire HTBI primers generated TCR beta libraries. TCRdb re-called the multiplex PCR reads through MiXCR, storing one row per CDR3 protein. The sample contains 200,000 to 250,000 distinct CDR3 sequences, around 20% of which appear only once. CDR1 and CDR2 from the germline V gene are SGHTA and FQGNSA. The CDR3 runs to 15 residues. Trimming removed 1 base at V and 3 bases at J, with 9 bases between.

The specimen comprised peripheral blood mononuclear cells (PBMCs), sampled at new diagnosis, from a patient treated with antithyroid drugs. The sequence was collected from a female donor with Graves disease. The gene calls are TRBV7-2 and TRBJ2-2; D unclear. DNA for the CDR3: TGTGCCAGCAGCTTAGTGCTCACTTACACCGGGGAGCTGTTTTTT. This sequence encodes CASSLVLTYTGELFF.